These 4 T cell receptor beta chains share one sample of origin, sequenced in a study of blood T cell repertoires in COVID-19. This table comes from immunoSEQ multiplex PCR, and its TCRdb copy is limited to in-frame clones, with some not included. This sample carries approximately 240,000 clones, about 85% of them seen once, and the ten largest clones take 6% to 7%. Sequencing was carried out using PBMCs or T cells enriched from blood (not recorded which). The receptors derive from a woman in her 30s with acute COVID-19.

The rearrangement links TRBV27 to TRBJ2-7, with 13 bases identical to TRBD2. V trimming: 2 bases; J trimming: 2 bases; junction bases outside the gene matches: 21. The germline gives CDR1 MNHEY, CDR2 SMNVEV (reference sequence). The CDR3 runs 22 residues. In DNA form, the CDR3 reads TGTGCCAGCAGTTTAAACGCCCTAGGACTAGCGGGAGCTATTGGAGATCCCTACGAGCAGTACTTC. It encodes CASSLNALGLAGAIGDPYEQYF.

This clone has just a few counts. The rearrangement joins TRBV5-1 to TRBJ2-5; D call uncertain. Trimming removed 2 bases at V and 3 bases at J, with 2 bases between. The CDR3 sequence is 11 residues long. Germline lookup yields CDR1 SGHRS and CDR2 YFSETQ. The CDR3 DNA sequence: TGCGCCAGCAGCTTTAAAGAGACCCAGTACTTC. It specifies CASSFKETQYF. Together with reference TRBV5-1 and TRBJ2-5, the CDR3 gives the full variable domain: KAGVTQTPRYLIKTRGQQVTLSCSPISGHRSVSWYQQTPGQGLQFLFEYFSETQRNKGNFPGRFSGRQFSNSRSEMNVSTLELGDSALYLCASSFKETQYFGPGTRLLVL.

This chain links TRBV10-1 with TRBJ1-5; D gene unclear. Germline-derived CDR1 and CDR2 are WNHNN and SYGVQD (reference sequence). V dropped 8 bases and J dropped 7 bases, with 18 bases sitting between them. CDR3 length: 14 residues. The DNA for the CDR3 is TGCGCCAGCCCCCAGCGGAGTAGCCCACAGCCCCAGCATTTT. Translation gives CASPQRSSPQPQHF.

The chain joins TRBV20-1 to TRBJ2-3; 11 bases are a match to TRBD2. The V gene's germline CDR1 is DFQATT and CDR2 SNEGSKA (reference sequence). The ends lost 3 bases at V and 1 base at J; junction bases unmatched: 3. The CDR3 sequence is 15 residues long. CDR3 residues: CSASSLAGGTDTQYF. The CDR3 DNA follows: TGCAGTGCTAGTTCACTAGCGGGAGGCACAGATACGCAGTATTTT.